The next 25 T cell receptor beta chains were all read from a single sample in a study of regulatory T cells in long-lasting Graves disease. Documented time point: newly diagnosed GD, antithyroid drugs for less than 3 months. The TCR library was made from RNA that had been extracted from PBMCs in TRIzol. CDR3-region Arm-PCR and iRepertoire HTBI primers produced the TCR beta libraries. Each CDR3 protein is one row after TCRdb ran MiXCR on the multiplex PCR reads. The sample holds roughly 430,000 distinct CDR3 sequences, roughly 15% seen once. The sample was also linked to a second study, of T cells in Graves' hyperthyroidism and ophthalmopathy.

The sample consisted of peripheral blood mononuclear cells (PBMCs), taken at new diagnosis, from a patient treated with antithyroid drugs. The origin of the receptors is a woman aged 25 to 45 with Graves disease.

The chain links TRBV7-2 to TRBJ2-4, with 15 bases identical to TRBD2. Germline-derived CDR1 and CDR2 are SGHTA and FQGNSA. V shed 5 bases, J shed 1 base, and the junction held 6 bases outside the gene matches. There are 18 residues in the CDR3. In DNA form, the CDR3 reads TGTGCCAGCAGCCCGGGACTAGCGGGAGGCTTTGCCAAAAACATTCAGTACTTC. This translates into CASSPGLAGGFAKNIQYF.

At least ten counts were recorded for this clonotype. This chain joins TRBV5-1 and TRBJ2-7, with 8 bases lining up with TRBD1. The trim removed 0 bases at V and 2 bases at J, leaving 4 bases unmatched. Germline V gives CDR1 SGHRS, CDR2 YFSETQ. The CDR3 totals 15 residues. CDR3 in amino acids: CASSLVATGAYEQYF. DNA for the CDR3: TGCGCCAGCAGCTTGGTTGCGACAGGGGCCTACGAGCAGTACTTC.

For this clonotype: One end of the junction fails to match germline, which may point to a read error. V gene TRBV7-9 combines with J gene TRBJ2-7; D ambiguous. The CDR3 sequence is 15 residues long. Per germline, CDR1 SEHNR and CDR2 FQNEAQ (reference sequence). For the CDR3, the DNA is TGTGTCAGCACCCCCCGCTCGACAAGACGCTACGAGCAGTACTTC. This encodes CVSTPRSTRRYEQYF.

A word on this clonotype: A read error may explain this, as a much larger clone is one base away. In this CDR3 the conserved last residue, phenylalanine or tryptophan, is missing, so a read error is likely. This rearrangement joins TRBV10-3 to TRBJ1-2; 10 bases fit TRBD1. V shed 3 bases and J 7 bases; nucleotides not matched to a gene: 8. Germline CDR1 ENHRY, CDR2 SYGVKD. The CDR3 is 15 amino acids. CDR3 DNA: TGTGCCATCAGTGATCCGGACAGGGGGTCGAGTGGCTACACCCTC. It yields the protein CAISDPDRGSSGYTL.

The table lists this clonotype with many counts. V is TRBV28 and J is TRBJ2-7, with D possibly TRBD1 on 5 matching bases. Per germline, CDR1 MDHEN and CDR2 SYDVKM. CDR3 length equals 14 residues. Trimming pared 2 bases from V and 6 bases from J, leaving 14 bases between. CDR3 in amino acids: CASSLDGHRGEQYF. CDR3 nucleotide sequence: TGTGCCAGCAGTTTAGACGGGCATAGGGGCGAGCAGTACTTC.

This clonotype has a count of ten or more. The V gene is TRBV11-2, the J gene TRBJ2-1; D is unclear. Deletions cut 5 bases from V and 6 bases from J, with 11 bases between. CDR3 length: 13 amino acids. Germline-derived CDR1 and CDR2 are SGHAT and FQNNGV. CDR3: CASSPGISNEQFF. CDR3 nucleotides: TGTGCCAGCAGCCCGGGTATAAGCAATGAGCAGTTCTTC.

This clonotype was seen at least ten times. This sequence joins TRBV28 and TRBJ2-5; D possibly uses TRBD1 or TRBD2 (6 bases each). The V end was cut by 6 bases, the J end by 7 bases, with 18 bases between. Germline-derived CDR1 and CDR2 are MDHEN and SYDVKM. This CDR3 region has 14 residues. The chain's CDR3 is CASSLWGAFGTQYF. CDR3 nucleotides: TGTGCCAGCAGCCTTTGGGGGGCGTTTGGGACCCAGTACTTC.

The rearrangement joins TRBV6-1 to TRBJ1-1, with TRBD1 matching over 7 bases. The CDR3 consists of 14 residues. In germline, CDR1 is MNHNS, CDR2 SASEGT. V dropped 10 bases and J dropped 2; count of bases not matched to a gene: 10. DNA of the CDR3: TGTGCCACTCACATGCAGGGGGGCAACACTGAAGCTTTCTTT. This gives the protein CATHMQGGNTEAFF.

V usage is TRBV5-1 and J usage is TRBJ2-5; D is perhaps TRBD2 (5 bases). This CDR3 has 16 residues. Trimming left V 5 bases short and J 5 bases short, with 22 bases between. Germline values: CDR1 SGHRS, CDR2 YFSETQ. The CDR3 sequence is CASSSPEAAGLETQYF. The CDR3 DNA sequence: TGCGCCAGCAGTAGTCCGGAAGCGGCAGGTTTGGAGACCCAGTACTTC.

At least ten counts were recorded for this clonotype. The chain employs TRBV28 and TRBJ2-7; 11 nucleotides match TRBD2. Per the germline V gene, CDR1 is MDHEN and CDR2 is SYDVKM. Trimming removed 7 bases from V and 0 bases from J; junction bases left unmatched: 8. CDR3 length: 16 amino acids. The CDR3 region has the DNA TGTGCCAGCACGGGACTAGCGGCCCGTTTCTCCTACGAGCAGTACTTC. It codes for CASTGLAARFSYEQYF.

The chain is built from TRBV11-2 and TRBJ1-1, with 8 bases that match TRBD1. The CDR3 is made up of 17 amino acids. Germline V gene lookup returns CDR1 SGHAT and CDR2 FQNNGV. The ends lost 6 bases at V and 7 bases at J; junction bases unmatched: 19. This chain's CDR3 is CASRLLAGQVSKDEAFF. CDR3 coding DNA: TGTGCCAGCAGGTTACTAGCGGGACAGGTGTCAAAGGATGAAGCTTTCTTT.

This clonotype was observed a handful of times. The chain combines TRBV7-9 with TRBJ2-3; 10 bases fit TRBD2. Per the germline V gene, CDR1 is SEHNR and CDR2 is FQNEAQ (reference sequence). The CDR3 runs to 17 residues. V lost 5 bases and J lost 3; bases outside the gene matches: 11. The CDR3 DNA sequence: TGTGCCAGCAGCCCCCTAGGCCTAGCGGGAGAAACAGATACGCAGTATTTT. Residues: CASSPLGLAGETDTQYF.

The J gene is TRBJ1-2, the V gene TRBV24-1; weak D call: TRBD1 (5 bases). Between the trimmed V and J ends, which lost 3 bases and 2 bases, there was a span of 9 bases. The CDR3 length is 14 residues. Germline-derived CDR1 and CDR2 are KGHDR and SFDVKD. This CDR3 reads CATSDVRENYGYTF. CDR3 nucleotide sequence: TGTGCCACCAGTGATGTCAGGGAGAACTATGGCTACACCTTC.

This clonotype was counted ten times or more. The CDR3 region has the DNA TGTGCCAGCAGTTACGGGACTAGAGGAAATGAGCAGTTCTTC. This codes for CASSYGTRGNEQFF. This rearrangement joins TRBV6-2 or TRBV6-3 to TRBJ2-1; 8 bases fit TRBD2. Trimming cost V 2 bases and J 7 bases; bases outside gene matches: 4. This CDR3 comprises 14 residues. Germline V gene sequence: CDR1 MNHEY, CDR2 SVGEGT.

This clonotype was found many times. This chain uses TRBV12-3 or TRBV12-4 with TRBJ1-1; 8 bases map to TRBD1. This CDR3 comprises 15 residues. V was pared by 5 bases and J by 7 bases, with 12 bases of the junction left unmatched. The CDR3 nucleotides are TGTGCCAGCAGTCCCGGACAGGGTAAAGGTTTTGAAGCTTTCTTT. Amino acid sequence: CASSPGQGKGFEAFF.

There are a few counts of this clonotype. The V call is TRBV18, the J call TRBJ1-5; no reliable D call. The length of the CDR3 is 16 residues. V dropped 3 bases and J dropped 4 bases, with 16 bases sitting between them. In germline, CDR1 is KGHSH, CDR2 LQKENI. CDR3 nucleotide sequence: TGTGCCAGCTCACCTCAATCTGGGCCAGAAAATCAGCCCCAGCATTTT. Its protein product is CASSPQSGPENQPQHF.

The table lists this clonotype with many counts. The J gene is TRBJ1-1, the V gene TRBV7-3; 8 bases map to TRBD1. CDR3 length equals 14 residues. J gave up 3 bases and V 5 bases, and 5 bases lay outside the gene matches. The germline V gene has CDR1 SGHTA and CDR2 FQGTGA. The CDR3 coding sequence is TGTGCCAGCAGCCCGGACAGGGACTACACTGAAGCTTTCTTT. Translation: CASSPDRDYTEAFF.

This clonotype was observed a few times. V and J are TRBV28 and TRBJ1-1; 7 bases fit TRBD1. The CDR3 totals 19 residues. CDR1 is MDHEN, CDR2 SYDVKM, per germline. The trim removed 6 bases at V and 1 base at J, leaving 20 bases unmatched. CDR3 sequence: CASRPRSPRAGGTNTEAFF. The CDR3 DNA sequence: TGTGCCAGCAGGCCCCGGAGCCCACGGGCAGGGGGAACGAACACTGAAGCTTTCTTT.

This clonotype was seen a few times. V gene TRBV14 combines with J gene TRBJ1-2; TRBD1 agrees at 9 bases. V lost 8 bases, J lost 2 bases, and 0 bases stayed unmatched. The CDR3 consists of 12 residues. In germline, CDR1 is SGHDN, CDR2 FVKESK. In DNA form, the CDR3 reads TGTGCCAGCGGACAGGGGAACTATGGCTACACCTTC. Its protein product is CASGQGNYGYTF.

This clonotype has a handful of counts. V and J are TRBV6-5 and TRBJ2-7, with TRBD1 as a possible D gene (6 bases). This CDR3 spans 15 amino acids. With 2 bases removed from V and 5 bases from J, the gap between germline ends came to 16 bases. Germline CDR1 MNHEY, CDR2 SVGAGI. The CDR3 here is CASSYLGRGDNEQYF. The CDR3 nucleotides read TGTGCCAGCAGTTACCTGGGCAGGGGTGACAACGAGCAGTACTTC.

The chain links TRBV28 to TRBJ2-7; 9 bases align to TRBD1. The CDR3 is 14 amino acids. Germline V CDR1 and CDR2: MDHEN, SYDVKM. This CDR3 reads CTTGSGQGLYEQYF. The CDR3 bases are TGTACCACTGGCTCGGGACAGGGTTTGTACGAGCAGTACTTC. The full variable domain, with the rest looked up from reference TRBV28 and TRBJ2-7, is DVKVTQSSRYLVKRTGEKVFLECVQDMDHENMFWYRQDPGLGLRLIYFSYDVKMKEKGDIPEGYSVSREKKERFSLILESASTNQTSMYLCTTGSGQGLYEQYFGPGTRLTVT.

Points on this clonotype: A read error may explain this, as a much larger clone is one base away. DNA of the CDR3: TGTGCCAGCAGTGAAGAGGCGATGAGCTCCTACGAGCAGTACTTC. This encodes CASSEEAMSSYEQYF. This chain joins TRBV6-2 or TRBV6-3 and TRBJ2-7, with D uncertain. Germline values: CDR1 MNHEY, CDR2 SVGEGT. V lost 5 bases and J lost 0, with 14 bases in between. The CDR3 spans 15 residues.

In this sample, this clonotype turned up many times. The CDR3 is CASTMDRMNTEAFF. The CDR3 region has the DNA TGTGCCAGCACCATGGACAGAATGAACACTGAAGCTTTCTTT. V gene TRBV7-2 combines with J gene TRBJ1-1, with a tentative D call TRBD1 (6 bases). Trimming removed 7 bases from V and 0 bases from J, with 12 bases in between. The CDR3 consists of 14 residues. Germline V CDR1 and CDR2: SGHTA, FQGNSA.

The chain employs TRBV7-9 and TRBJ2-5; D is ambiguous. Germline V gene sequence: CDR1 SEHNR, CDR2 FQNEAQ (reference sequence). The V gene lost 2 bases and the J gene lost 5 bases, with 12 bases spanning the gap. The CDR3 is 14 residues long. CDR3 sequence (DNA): TGTGCCAGCAGCTTAATTATAGGGCCGGAGACCCAGTACTTC. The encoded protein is CASSLIIGPETQYF. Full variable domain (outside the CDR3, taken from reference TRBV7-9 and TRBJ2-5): DTGVSQNPRHKITKRGQNVTFRCDPISEHNRLYWYRQTLGQGPEFLTYFQNEAQLEKSRLLSDRFSAERPKGSFSTLEIQRTEQGDSAMYLCASSLIIGPETQYFGPGTRLLVL.

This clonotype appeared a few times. The CDR3 sequence is CASSSHSRSGDEQYF. The CDR3 DNA sequence: TGTGCCAGCAGTTCTCATTCGCGATCAGGCGACGAGCAGTACTTC. The chain uses TRBV27 and TRBJ2-7, with D uncertain. Germline V gives CDR1 MNHEY, CDR2 SMNVEV (reference sequence). CDR3 length: 15 residues. The V gene lost 4 bases and the J gene lost 5 bases, with 18 bases spanning the gap.